One and the same sample provided the 24 T cell receptor beta chains below, sequenced in a study of beta chain features in type 1 diabetes. Study observations and caveats: Shortening that was moderate but significant affected the TCRB CDR3s of Type 1 diabetes patients in all four CD4+ subsets.

Sequenced material consisted of expressed TCRB transcripts (all of the isolated RNA was reverse transcribed). The data were produced by immunoSEQ multiplex PCR, yet TCRdb's version contains in-frame clones alone and is incomplete. Of about 160,000 clones listed, 7.5% to 8.5% are singletons. The antigens for these receptors are not known. The specimen sequenced was central memory CD4+ T cells from blood. All receptors come from a man aged 18 to 29 with type 1 diabetes.

The CDR3 spells CASSAGQNYGYTF. CDR3 nucleotides: TGTGCCAGCAGCGCGGGACAGAACTATGGCTACACCTTC. The chain carries TRBV2 and TRBJ1-2; 7 nucleotides agree with TRBD1. The V segment lost 6 bases and the J segment 2 bases; nucleotides outside the gene matches: 3. Germline V gene sequence: CDR1 SNHLY, CDR2 FYNNEI. This CDR3 has 13 amino acids.

The table lists this clone with a few counts. The chain links TRBV27 to TRBJ1-1, with a weak D call TRBD1 (5 bases). From germline, CDR1 is MNHEY and CDR2 SMNVEV (reference sequence). Trimming took off 7 bases at V and 8 bases at J, with 17 bases between the two ends. The CDR3 covers 13 residues. The CDR3: CASISRVRSEAFF. For the CDR3, the DNA is TGTGCCAGCATCAGCAGGGTGCGTTCAGAAGCTTTCTTT.

The chain employs TRBV28 and TRBJ2-6; 8 bases are shared with TRBD1. Germline-derived CDR1 and CDR2 are MDHEN and SYDVKM. Germline trimming cut 7 bases from V and 2 bases from J; bases unmatched to any gene: 13. CDR3 length: 18 residues. The CDR3 region is CASTTAQGALPGANVLTF. The CDR3 nucleotides are TGTGCCAGCACCACAGCGCAGGGGGCGCTCCCTGGGGCCAACGTCCTGACTTTC.

This clone occurred a few times. The chain is built from TRBV28 and TRBJ2-1; 8 bases are a match to TRBD1. Germline CDR1 is MDHEN and CDR2 is SYDVKM. This CDR3 has 15 residues. The V and J ends lost 6 bases and 6 bases, in that order; junction bases with no gene match: 10. DNA of the CDR3: TGTGCCAGCAGCCGCCGGAGAGACAGGGGCAATGAGCAGTTCTTC. Translating it yields CASSRRRDRGNEQFF.

The gene calls are TRBV27 and TRBJ2-3; perhaps TRBD2 as D (7 bases). CDR1 and CDR2 from the germline V gene are MNHEY and SMNVEV (reference sequence). V was pared by 8 bases and J by 10 bases, with 16 bases between. The CDR3 sequence is 12 residues long. The chain's CDR3 is CASRSEGGAQYF. The CDR3 DNA reads as TGTGCCAGCCGATCAGAGGGGGGGGCGCAGTATTTT.

This clone was observed a few times. The chain joins TRBV2 to TRBJ1-1; tentatively, D is TRBD1 (5 bases). The CDR3 runs 15 residues. Trimming removed 5 bases at V and 5 bases at J, with 18 bases between. Per germline, CDR1 SNHLY and CDR2 FYNNEI. This chain's CDR3 is CASSHARAGNTEAFF. The DNA for the CDR3 is TGTGCCAGCAGTCACGCCCGGGCAGGGAATACTGAAGCTTTCTTT.

This clone appeared a few times. The gene calls are TRBV6-6 and TRBJ2-7; TRBD1 is a possible D gene (7 bases). The V gene lost 0 bases and the J gene lost 6 bases, with 12 bases spanning the gap. Germline-derived CDR1 and CDR2 are MNHNY and SVGAGI (reference sequence). This CDR3 contains 14 residues. This CDR3 reads CASSYSEGAIEQYF. For the CDR3, the DNA is TGTGCCAGCAGTTACTCGGAGGGGGCCATCGAGCAGTACTTC.

This clone has ten or more counts. J is TRBJ2-1 and V is TRBV5-1; D is unresolved. This CDR3 has 11 amino acids. Germline-derived CDR1 and CDR2 are SGHRS and YFSETQ. V lost 5 bases and J lost 8, with 8 bases in between. CDR3 residues: CASSLSDEQFF. CDR3 DNA: TGCGCCAGCAGTCTCTCCGATGAGCAGTTCTTC.

The chain joins TRBV29-1 to TRBJ2-1; the match to TRBD2 covers 10 bases. This CDR3 contains 13 residues. Germline V CDR1 and CDR2: SQVTM, ANQGSEA. V shed 7 bases and J 7 bases; nucleotides not matched to a gene: 7. The CDR3 protein is CSAERGGLNEQFF. For the CDR3, the DNA is TGCAGCGCCGAGCGGGGGGGACTTAATGAGCAGTTCTTC.

This clone has only a few counts. The CDR3 DNA follows: TGTGCCAGCAGGTCCAGCTCTGGGGCCAACGTCCTGACTTTC. It specifies CASRSSSGANVLTF. The rearrangement joins TRBV9 to TRBJ2-6; D gene ambiguous. CDR1 SGDLS and CDR2 YYNGEE come from the germline V gene. The V end lost 5 bases, the J end lost 0 bases, and 6 bases lay between the germline ends. CDR3 size: 14 residues.

V and J are TRBV19 and TRBJ2-1; D unclear. The ends were cut back, 5 bases at V and 0 bases at J, with 11 bases in the middle. CDR1 is LNHDA, CDR2 SQIVND, per germline (reference sequence). The CDR3 extends over 15 amino acids. Here the CDR3 DNA reads TGTGCCAGTAGTCAGGCCACCTACTCCTACAATGAGCAGTTCTTC. Amino acid sequence: CASSQATYSYNEQFF. Together with reference TRBV19 and TRBJ2-1, the CDR3 gives the full variable domain: DGGITQSPKYLFRKEGQNVTLSCEQNLNHDAMYWYRQDPGQGLRLIYYSQIVNDFQKGDIAEGYSVSREKKESFPLTVTSAQKNPTAFYLCASSQATYSYNEQFFGPGTRLTVL.

The J gene is TRBJ2-7, the V gene TRBV4-2; D ambiguous. CDR3 length: 18 residues. Trimming stripped 2 bases from V and 0 bases from J, with 20 bases between. Germline V gives CDR1 LGHNA, CDR2 YNFKEQ. CDR3 residues: CASSQISVRSSSSYEQYF. The CDR3 DNA is TGTGCCAGCAGCCAAATCAGCGTACGGAGCTCCTCCTCCTACGAGCAGTACTTC.

This clone was detected a few times. The chain links TRBV5-1 to TRBJ2-7; 9 bases match TRBD1. V gave up 2 bases and J gave up 4 bases; unmatched junction bases: 7. The germline gives CDR1 SGHRS, CDR2 YFSETQ. The CDR3 runs 15 residues. The CDR3 DNA follows: TGCGCCAGCAGCTTAAGGACAGGGGCTCCTTACGAGCAGTACTTC. Translating it yields CASSLRTGAPYEQYF.

The table lists this clone with a few counts. The rearrangement links TRBV5-1 to TRBJ1-1; maybe TRBD1 (5 bases). The CDR3 covers 13 residues. In germline, CDR1 is SGHRS, CDR2 YFSETQ. V was shortened by 5 bases and J by 3 bases, with 11 bases between the two germline ends. As DNA, the CDR3 is TGCGCCAGCAGGATTTGGGGGGACACTGAAGCTTTCTTT. Its protein product is CASRIWGDTEAFF. Variable domain in full (rest from reference TRBV5-1 and TRBJ1-1): KAGVTQTPRYLIKTRGQQVTLSCSPISGHRSVSWYQQTPGQGLQFLFEYFSETQRNKGNFPGRFSGRQFSNSRSEMNVSTLELGDSALYLCASRIWGDTEAFFGQGTRLTVV.

The rearrangement uses TRBV6-5 and TRBJ1-1; possible D gene TRBD1, 5 bases. The CDR3 contains 15 residues. Germline assignment: CDR1 MNHEY and CDR2 SVGAGI. V was shortened by 7 bases and J by 3 bases, with 18 bases between the two germline ends. The CDR3, as DNA: TGTGCCAGCACCGGGCGTCAATTAGGGGACACTGAAGCTTTCTTT. As protein: CASTGRQLGDTEAFF.

This clone was seen more than once but under ten times. This chain connects TRBV25-1 to TRBJ1-2; no reliable D call. CDR1 and CDR2 from the germline V gene are MGHDK and SYGVNS. The germline V and J ends were trimmed by 4 bases and 7 bases, with 7 bases remaining between them. This CDR3 contains 11 residues. The CDR3 DNA reads TGTGCCAGCAGTGGTCGGAGTGGCTACACCTTC. It translates to CASSGRSGYTF.

The sample holds a few counts of this clone. This sequence joins TRBV30 and TRBJ1-3, with 7 bases fitting TRBD1. Germline values: CDR1 GTSNPN, CDR2 SVGIG (reference sequence). V lost 5 bases and J lost 0; bases outside the gene matches: 1. The CDR3 covers 13 residues. The CDR3: CAWGTVSGNTIYF. The CDR3 nucleotides read TGTGCCTGGGGGACAGTCTCTGGAAACACCATATATTTT.

This clone was detected a few times. V is TRBV2 and J is TRBJ2-3; D is perhaps TRBD1 (6 bases). The germline V gene has CDR1 SNHLY and CDR2 FYNNEI. With 4 bases removed from V and 0 bases from J, the gap between germline ends came to 8 bases. This CDR3 spans 14 amino acids. DNA of the CDR3: TGTGCCAGCAGTGGCGACAGGAGCACAGATACGCAGTATTTT. This translates into CASSGDRSTDTQYF.

This chain uses TRBV5-1 with TRBJ2-1; 9 bases match TRBD2. V dropped 4 bases and J dropped 0; count of bases not matched to a gene: 5. CDR3 length equals 16 residues. Germline loops: CDR1 SGHRS, CDR2 YFSETQ. CDR3 region: CASSARGGASYNEQFF. The DNA of the CDR3 is TGCGCCAGCAGCGCCCGCGGGGGGGCCTCCTACAATGAGCAGTTCTTC.

A few counts support this clone. This sequence joins TRBV7-9 and TRBJ1-2; D unresolved. Deletions cut 5 bases from V and 7 bases from J, with 14 bases between. This CDR3 is 13 amino acids long. Germline-derived CDR1 and CDR2 are SEHNR and FQNEAQ (reference sequence). CDR3 sequence reads: CASSPDHGAGYTF. DNA for the CDR3: TGTGCCAGCAGCCCCGACCATGGAGCTGGCTACACCTTC.

The CDR3 DNA sequence: TGTGCCAGCAGTTTAACAGCCTTCGCTGGGGCCAACGTCCTGACTTTC. Amino acids: CASSLTAFAGANVLTF. V gene TRBV6-5 combines with J gene TRBJ2-6; D call uncertain. Trimming left V 4 bases short and J 2 bases short, with 12 bases between. Germline assignment: CDR1 MNHEY and CDR2 SVGAGI. The CDR3 is 16 residues long.

The chain combines TRBV28 with TRBJ2-1, with 8 nucleotides matching TRBD2. Germline-derived CDR1 and CDR2 are MDHEN and SYDVKM. The CDR3 has 16 amino acids. The trim removed 7 bases at V and 9 bases at J, leaving 17 bases unmatched. The CDR3 DNA is TGTGCCAGCAACCCTGCGTCGGGACTAGGGCCGATTGAGCAGTTCTTC. It specifies CASNPASGLGPIEQFF.

The chain joins TRBV15 to TRBJ1-1; no clear D gene. This CDR3 comprises 12 residues. Germline-derived CDR1 and CDR2 are LNHNV and YYDKDF (reference sequence). Trimming took off 3 bases at V and 11 bases at J, with 13 bases between the two ends. CDR3 sequence reads: CATSRREGLAFF. CDR3 in DNA: TGTGCCACCAGCAGGCGGGAAGGCCTGGCTTTCTTT.

The sample holds a few counts of this clone. The V call is TRBV19, the J call TRBJ2-5, with 8 bases aligning to TRBD2. The CDR3 totals 13 residues. CDR1 and CDR2 (germline): LNHDA, SQIVND (reference sequence). Trimming removed 8 bases from V and 4 bases from J; junction bases left unmatched: 6. DNA of the CDR3: TGTGCCAGTGCCCGGGGGGGCGGAGAGACCCAGTACTTC. This translates into CASARGGGETQYF. Drawing the rest from reference TRBV19 and TRBJ2-5, the complete variable domain is DGGITQSPKYLFRKEGQNVTLSCEQNLNHDAMYWYRQDPGQGLRLIYYSQIVNDFQKGDIAEGYSVSREKKESFPLTVTSAQKNPTAFYLCASARGGGETQYFGPGTRLLVL.